This T cell receptor beta chain was sequenced for a study of T cell responses to AZD1222 COVID-19 vaccine. The study, taken as a whole, reports: Donor demographics were predominantly white British with a female majority; clonal diversity may be underestimated. Reportedly, nearly half the spike-specific TCRs target unmutated variant regions. Repertoire sampling occurred only after the peak T cell response. Baseline serology detected seropositivity in only 5 to 7 AZD1222 recipients.

Regarding this clone: Its antigen is unknown.

CDR1 SGHAT and CDR2 FQDESV come from the germline V gene (reference sequence). CDR3 length: 15 residues. Trimming removed 4 bases at V and 8 bases at J, with 17 bases between. The assay was immunoSEQ multiplex PCR, and TCRdb's table has in-frame clones only and misses some. The repertoire consists of 150,000 to 200,000 clones, with around nine tenths occurring once and the leading ten covering 3.6%. This sample comprised peripheral blood, obtained 28 days after the second dose of the MenACWY control vaccine. The clonotype was recovered from an adult who received the MenACWY meningococcal vaccine as a control. J is TRBJ1-4 and V is TRBV11-1, with D tentatively TRBD1 (5 bases). The CDR3 DNA reads TGTGCCAGCAGCTACGACCGGGGGAAAATGGAAAAACTGTTTTTT. This codes for CASSYDRGKMEKLFF.